The T cell receptor (beta chain) described here comes from a study of control samples from healthy donors and cancer patients. Some clones are missing from TCRdb's copy, which holds only in-frame ones; the method was immunoSEQ multiplex PCR. Here the sample spans hundreds of thousands of clones, 82% being singletons. The CDR3 is made up of 15 amino acids. Trimming left V 4 bases short and J 9 bases short, with 17 bases between. CDR1 SGDLS and CDR2 YYNGEE come from the germline V gene. The V and J genes are TRBV9 and TRBJ1-6; TRBD1 is a possible D gene (5 bases). The origin of this receptor is an older woman with lung cancer. The sample taken for sequencing was PBMCs. The chain's CDR3 is CASSPNPGSGSPLHF. Here the CDR3 DNA reads TGTGCCAGCAGCCCCAACCCAGGGTCTGGTTCACCCCTCCACTTT. The whole variable domain, filled in from reference TRBV9 and TRBJ1-6, reads DSGVTQTPKHLITATGQRVTLRCSPRSGDLSVYWYQQSLDQGLQFLIQYYNGEERAKGNILERFSAQQFPDLHSELNLSSLELGDSALYFCASSPNPGSGSPLHFGNGTRLTVT.